This T cell receptor beta chain was sequenced during a study of blood T cell repertoires in COVID-19. Here immunoSEQ multiplex PCR was the method, and the copy in TCRdb shows in-frame clones only, minus some. This table has a few hundred thousand clones, around 89% appearing once. V lost 0 bases to trimming and J lost 5 bases, with 4 bases between them. Germline V gene lookup returns CDR1 SGDLS and CDR2 YYNGEE. This CDR3 is built from 12 residues. Concerning this clone: Different DNA sequences within this sample yield the same CDR3.

The receptor was isolated from a woman aged 55-70 years with COVID-19, enrolled during active disease. Sequencing was performed on peripheral blood. The J gene is TRBJ2-3, the V gene TRBV9; D remains unclear. This chain's CDR3 is CASSVALDTQYF. The CDR3 nucleotides are TGTGCCAGCAGCGTAGCCCTAGATACGCAGTATTTT.